In this sample, the clone carrying this T cell receptor (beta chain) turned up a few times. Its antigen is not identified. The study recruited healthy Caucasian donors from Russia who were aged about 6 to 95. Drawn from each donor were around 9.1 milliliters of peripheral blood. This sample is part of a study of blood T cells in healthy people across ages. Study in general: Through template switching, about one barcoded beta molecule was captured per two T cells, as measured in model experiments. Findings of the study overall: Without sorted subsets, naive and antigen-experienced compartments could not be conclusively compared.

A second PCR of 7 to 11 cycles used a sample-barcoded 5' primer and a J-beta primer mix. TCRdb processed the 5' RACE reads anew with MiXCR; each CDR3 protein has one entry. The table includes around 650,000 distinct CDR3 sequences, approximately 40% detected once. This clonotype originated in an elderly man in good health. Sequenced material: blood.

CDR3 nucleotides: TGTGCCACCAGCAGAGCGTCGTTGGCGGGAGGCCGTGCCAATGAGCAGTTCTTC. This encodes CATSRASLAGGRANEQFF. The V gene is TRBV15, the J gene TRBJ2-1; TRBD2 matches 8 bases. Trimming removed 1 base from V and 6 bases from J; junction bases left unmatched: 14. The CDR3 is 18 residues long. The germline CDR1 and CDR2 sequences are LNHNV and YYDKDF (reference sequence).